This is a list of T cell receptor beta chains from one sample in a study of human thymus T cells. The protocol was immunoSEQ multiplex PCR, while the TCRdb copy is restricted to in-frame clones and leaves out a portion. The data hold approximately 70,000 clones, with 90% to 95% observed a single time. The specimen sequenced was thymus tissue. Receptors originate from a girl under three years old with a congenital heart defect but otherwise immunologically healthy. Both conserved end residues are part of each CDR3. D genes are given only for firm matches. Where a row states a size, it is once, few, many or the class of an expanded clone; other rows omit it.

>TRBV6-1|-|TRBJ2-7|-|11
CASGTFYEQYF
TGTGCCAGCGGAACTTTTTACGAGCAGTACTTC
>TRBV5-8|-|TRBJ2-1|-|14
CASSLGKEYNEQFF
TGTGCCAGCAGCTTGGGGAAAGAGTACAATGAGCAGTTCTTC
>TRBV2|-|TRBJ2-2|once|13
CAGLDPNTGELFF
TGTGCCGGTTTAGACCCGAACACCGGGGAGCTGTTTTTT
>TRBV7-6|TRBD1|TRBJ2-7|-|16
CASSLEPRGPRDEQYF
TGTGCCAGCAGCTTAGAACCCAGGGGGCCTCGGGACGAGCAGTACTTC
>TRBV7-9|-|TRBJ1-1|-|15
CASSLVGAGATEAFF
TGTGCCAGCAGCTTAGTCGGGGCAGGGGCCACTGAAGCTTTCTTT
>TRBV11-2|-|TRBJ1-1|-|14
CASSRHRRRLEAFF
TGTGCCAGCAGCCGTCATAGGAGGAGACTCGAAGCTTTCTTT
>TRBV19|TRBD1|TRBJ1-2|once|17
CASSRRDTSDRRYGYTF
TGTGCCAGTAGTCGGCGAGACACTTCGGACAGGCGCTATGGCTACACCTTC
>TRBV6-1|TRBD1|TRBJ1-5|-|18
CASSEWKGGTGVYKPQHF
TGTGCCAGCAGTGAATGGAAGGGGGGGACAGGGGTTTACAAGCCCCAGCATTTT
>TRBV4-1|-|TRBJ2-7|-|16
CASRPTGPIITYEQYF
TGCGCCAGCAGACCCACCGGGCCTATCATCACCTACGAGCAGTACTTC
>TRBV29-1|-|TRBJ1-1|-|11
CSVESVIEAFF
TGCAGCGTTGAGTCAGTAATAGAAGCTTTCTTT
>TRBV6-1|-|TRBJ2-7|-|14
CASVTGFLSYEQYF
TGTGCCAGCGTCACAGGGTTTTTGTCCTACGAGCAGTACTTC
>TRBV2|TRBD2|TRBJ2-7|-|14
CATRKTSATYEQYF
TGTGCCACCAGAAAGACTAGCGCTACCTACGAGCAGTACTTC
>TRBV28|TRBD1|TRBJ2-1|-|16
CASSLPGQNPNNEQFF
TGTGCCAGCAGTTTACCGGGACAGAACCCGAACAATGAGCAGTTCTTC
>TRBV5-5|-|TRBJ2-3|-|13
CASSSWPVDTQYF
TGTGCCAGCAGTTCGTGGCCTGTGGATACGCAGTATTTT
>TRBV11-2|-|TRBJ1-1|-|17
CASSEAPLRDIRPEAFF
TGTGCCAGCAGCGAAGCGCCGCTCCGGGATATTCGACCTGAAGCTTTCTTT
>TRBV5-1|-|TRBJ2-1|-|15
CASSLGTRAGNEQFF
TGCGCCAGCAGCCTGGGTACTCGGGCGGGGAATGAGCAGTTCTTC
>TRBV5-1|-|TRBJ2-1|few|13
CASSLARGNEQFF
TGCGCCAGCAGCTTGGCGAGGGGGAATGAGCAGTTCTTC
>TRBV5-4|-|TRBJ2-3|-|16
CASSLGGHPPPDTQYF
TGTGCCAGCAGCTTGGGTGGGCACCCACCACCAGATACGCAGTATTTT
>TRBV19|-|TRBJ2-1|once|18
CASSIDRRRRALHNEQFF
TGTGCCAGTAGTATAGATAGACGAAGGAGGGCATTGCACAATGAGCAGTTCTTC
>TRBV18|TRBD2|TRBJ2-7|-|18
CASSPPGLAGGSSYEQYF
TGTGCCAGCTCACCTCCGGGACTAGCGGGAGGGAGCTCCTACGAGCAGTACTTC
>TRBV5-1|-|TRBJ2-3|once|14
CASSLVGPTDTQYF
TGCGCCAGCAGCTTGGTCGGGCCTACAGATACGCAGTATTTT
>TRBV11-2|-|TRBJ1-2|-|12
CASSTTYYGYTF
TGTGCCAGCAGCACAACCTACTATGGCTACACCTTC
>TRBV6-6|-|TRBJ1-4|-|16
CASSYWERGANEKLFF
TGTGCCAGCAGTTACTGGGAAAGGGGGGCTAATGAAAAACTGTTTTTT
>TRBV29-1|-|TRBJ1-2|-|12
CSLREGKSGYTF
TGCAGCCTGAGGGAGGGAAAGTCCGGCTACACCTTC
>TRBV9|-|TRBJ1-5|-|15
CASSGLWWGNQPQHF
TGTGCCAGCAGCGGCCTTTGGTGGGGCAATCAGCCCCAGCATTTT
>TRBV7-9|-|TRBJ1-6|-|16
CASSLEAGKPNSPLHF
TGTGCCAGCAGCTTAGAGGCAGGGAAACCTAATTCACCCCTCCACTTT
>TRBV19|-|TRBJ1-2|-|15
CASSIRPGTTYGYTF
TGTGCCAGTAGTATCCGGCCAGGGACTACCTATGGCTACACCTTC
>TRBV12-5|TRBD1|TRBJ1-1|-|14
CASGTGQGNTEAFF
TGTGCTAGTGGTACGGGACAGGGGAACACTGAAGCTTTCTTT
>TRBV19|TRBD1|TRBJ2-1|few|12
CASRTGNNEQFF
TGTGCCAGTAGGACAGGGAACAATGAGCAGTTCTTC
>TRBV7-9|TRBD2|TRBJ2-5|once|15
CASSSILAGEETQYF
TGTGCCAGCAGCTCCATACTAGCGGGAGAGGAGACCCAGTACTTC
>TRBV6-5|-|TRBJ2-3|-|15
CASRKMASAADTQYF
TGTGCCAGCCGGAAGATGGCTAGCGCAGCAGATACGCAGTATTTT
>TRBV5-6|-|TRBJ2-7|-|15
CASSLKRPFPGEQYF
TGTGCCAGCAGCTTAAAAAGACCCTTTCCGGGCGAGCAGTACTTC
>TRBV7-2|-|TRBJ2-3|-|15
CASSPGPLGADTQYF
TGTGCCAGCAGCCCCGGGCCCCTGGGCGCAGATACGCAGTATTTT
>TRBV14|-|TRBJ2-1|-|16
CASSQVTRANGNEQFF
TGTGCCAGCAGCCAAGTGACGAGGGCCAATGGCAATGAGCAGTTCTTC
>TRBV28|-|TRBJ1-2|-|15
CASSPISTGNYGYTF
TGTGCCAGCAGTCCAATCTCAACAGGGAACTATGGCTACACCTTC
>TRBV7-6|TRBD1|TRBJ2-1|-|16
CASSSPGQGANNEQFF
TGTGCCAGCAGCTCACCGGGACAGGGGGCGAATAATGAGCAGTTCTTC
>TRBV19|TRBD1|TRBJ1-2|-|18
CASTASWGQGDGNYGYTF
TGTGCCAGTACCGCTTCGTGGGGACAGGGGGACGGAAACTATGGCTACACCTTC
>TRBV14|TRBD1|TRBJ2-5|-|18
CASSQFIPRQGGAETQYF
TGTGCCAGCAGCCAATTCATTCCCCGACAGGGGGGGGCAGAGACCCAGTACTTC
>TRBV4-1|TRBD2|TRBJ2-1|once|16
CASSQDKAGDEVEQFF
TGCGCCAGCAGCCAAGATAAAGCGGGAGATGAGGTTGAGCAGTTCTTC
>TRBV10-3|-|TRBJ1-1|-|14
CAISEPHNPGEAFF
TGTGCCATCAGTGAGCCCCATAACCCAGGGGAAGCTTTCTTT
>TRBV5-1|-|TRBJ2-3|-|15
CASSPPQGSTDTQYF
TGCGCCAGCAGCCCCCCCCAGGGCAGCACAGATACGCAGTATTTT